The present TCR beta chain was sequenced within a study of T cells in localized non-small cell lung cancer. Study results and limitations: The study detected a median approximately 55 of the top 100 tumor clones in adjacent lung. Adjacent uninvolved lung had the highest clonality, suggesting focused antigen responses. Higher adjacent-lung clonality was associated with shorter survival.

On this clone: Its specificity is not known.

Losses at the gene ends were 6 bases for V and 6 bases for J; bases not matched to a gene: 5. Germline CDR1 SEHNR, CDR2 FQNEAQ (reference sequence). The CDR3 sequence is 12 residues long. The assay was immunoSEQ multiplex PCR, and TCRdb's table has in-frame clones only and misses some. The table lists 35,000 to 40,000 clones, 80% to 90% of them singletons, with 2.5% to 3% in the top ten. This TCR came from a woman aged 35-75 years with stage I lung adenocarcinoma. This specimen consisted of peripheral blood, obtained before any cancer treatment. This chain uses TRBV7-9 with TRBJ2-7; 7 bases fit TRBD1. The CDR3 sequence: CASSGDSPEQYF. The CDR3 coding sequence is TGTGCCAGCAGTGGGGACAGCCCCGAGCAGTACTTC.